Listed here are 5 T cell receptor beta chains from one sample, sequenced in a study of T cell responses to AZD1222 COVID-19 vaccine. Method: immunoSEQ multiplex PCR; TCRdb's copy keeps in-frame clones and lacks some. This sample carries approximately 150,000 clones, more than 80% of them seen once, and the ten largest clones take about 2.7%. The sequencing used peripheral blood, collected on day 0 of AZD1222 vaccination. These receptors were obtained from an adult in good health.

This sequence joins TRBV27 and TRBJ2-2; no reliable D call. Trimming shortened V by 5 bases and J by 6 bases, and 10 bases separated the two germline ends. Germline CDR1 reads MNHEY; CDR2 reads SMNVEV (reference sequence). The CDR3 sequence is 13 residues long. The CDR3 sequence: CASSAERAGELFF. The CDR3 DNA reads TGTGCCAGCAGTGCTGAAAGGGCCGGGGAGCTGTTTTTT.

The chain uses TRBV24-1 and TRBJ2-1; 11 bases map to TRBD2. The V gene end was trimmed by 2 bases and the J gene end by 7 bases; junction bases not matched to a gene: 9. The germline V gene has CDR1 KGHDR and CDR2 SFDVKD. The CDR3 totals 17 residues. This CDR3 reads CATSDSFSGGARNEQFF. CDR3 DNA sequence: TGTGCCACCAGTGATTCCTTTAGCGGGGGGGCTCGGAATGAGCAGTTCTTC.

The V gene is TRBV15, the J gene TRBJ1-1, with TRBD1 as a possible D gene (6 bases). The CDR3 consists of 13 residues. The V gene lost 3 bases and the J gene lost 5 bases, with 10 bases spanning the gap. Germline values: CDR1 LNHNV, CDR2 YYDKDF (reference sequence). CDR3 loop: CATSSPGVTEAFF. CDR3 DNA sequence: TGTGCCACCAGCAGTCCAGGGGTGACTGAAGCTTTCTTT.

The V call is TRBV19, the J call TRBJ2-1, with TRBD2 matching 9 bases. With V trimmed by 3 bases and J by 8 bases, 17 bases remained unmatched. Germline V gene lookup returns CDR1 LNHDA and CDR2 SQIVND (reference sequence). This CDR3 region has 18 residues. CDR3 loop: CASSMTLRFSGGPDEQFF. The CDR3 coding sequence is TGTGCCAGTAGTATGACCCTACGCTTTAGCGGGGGCCCCGATGAGCAGTTCTTC.

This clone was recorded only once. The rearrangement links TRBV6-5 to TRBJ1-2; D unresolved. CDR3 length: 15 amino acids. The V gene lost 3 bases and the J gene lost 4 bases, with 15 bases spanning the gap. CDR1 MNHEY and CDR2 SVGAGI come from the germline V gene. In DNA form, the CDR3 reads TGTGCCAGCAGTTATTTCTCGAGGGCATCCTATGGCTACACCTTC. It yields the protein CASSYFSRASYGYTF.